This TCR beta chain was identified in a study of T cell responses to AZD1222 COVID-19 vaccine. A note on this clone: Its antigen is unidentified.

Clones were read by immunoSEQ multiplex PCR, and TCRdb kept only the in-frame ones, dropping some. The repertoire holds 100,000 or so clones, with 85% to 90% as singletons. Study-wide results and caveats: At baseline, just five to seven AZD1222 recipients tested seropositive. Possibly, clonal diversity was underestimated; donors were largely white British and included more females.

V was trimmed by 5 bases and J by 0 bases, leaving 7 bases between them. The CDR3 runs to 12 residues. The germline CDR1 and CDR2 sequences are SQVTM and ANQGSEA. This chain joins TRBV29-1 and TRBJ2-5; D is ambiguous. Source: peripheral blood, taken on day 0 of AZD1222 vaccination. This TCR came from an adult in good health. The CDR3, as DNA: TGCAGCGTTCACGGAAACCAAGAGACCCAGTACTTC. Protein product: CSVHGNQETQYF.